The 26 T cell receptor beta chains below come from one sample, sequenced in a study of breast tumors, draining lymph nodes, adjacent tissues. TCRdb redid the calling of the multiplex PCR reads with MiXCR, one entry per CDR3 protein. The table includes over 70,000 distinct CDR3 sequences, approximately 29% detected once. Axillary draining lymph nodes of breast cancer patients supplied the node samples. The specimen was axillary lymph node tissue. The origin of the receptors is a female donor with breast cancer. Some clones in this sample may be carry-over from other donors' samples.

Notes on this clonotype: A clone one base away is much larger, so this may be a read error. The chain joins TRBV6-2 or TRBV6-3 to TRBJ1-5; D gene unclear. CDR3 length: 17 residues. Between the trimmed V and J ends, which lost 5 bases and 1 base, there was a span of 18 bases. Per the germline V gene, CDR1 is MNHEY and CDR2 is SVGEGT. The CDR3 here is CASSLVNVGRSNQPQHF. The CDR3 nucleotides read TGTGCCAGCAGTCTTGTTAATGTTGGGAGAAGCAATCAGCCCCAGCATTTT.

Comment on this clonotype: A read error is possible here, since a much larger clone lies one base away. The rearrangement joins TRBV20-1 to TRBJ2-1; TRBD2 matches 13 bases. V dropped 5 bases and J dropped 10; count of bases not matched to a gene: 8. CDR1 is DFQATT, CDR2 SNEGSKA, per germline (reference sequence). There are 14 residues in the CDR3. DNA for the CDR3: TGCAGTGCTGGGACCGGGACTAGCGGGACAGAGCAGTTCTTC. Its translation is CSAGTGTSGTEQFF.

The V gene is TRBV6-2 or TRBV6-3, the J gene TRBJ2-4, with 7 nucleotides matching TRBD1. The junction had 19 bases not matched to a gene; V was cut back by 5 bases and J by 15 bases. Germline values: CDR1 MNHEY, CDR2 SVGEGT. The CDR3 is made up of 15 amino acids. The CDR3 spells CASSPPPRRQGQGYF. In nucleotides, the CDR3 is TGTGCCAGCAGTCCCCCCCCGCGACGACAGGGTCAAGGGTACTTC.

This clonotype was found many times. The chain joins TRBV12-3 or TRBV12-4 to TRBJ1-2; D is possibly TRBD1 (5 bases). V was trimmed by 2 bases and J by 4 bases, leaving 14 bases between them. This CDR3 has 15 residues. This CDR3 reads CASSLLVGGGYGYTF. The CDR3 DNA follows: TGTGCCAGCAGTTTATTGGTTGGGGGGGGCTATGGCTACACCTTC.

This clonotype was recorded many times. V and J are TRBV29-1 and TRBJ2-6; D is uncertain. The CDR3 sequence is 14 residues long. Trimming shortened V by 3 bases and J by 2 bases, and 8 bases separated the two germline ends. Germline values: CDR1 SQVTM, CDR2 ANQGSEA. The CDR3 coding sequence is TGCAGCGTTGAGACCCCGGCTGGGGCCAACGTCCTGACTTTC. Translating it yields CSVETPAGANVLTF.

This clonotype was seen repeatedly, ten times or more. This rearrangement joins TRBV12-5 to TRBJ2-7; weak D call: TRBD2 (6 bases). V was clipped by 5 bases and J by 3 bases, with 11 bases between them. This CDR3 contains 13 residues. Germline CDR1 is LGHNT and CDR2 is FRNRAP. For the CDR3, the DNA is TGTGCTAGTGGTATAGCGGAGGTCTACGAGCAGTACTTC. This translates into CASGIAEVYEQYF.

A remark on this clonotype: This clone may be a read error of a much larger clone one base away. The CDR3 here is CSALPSGRSSEQYF. The CDR3 coding sequence is TGCAGTGCTTTGCCCTCGGGGAGGTCCTCCGAGCAGTACTTC. This chain links TRBV20-1 with TRBJ2-7; TRBD2 is a possible D gene (6 bases). CDR3 length equals 14 residues. The germline V gene has CDR1 DFQATT and CDR2 SNEGSKA (reference sequence).

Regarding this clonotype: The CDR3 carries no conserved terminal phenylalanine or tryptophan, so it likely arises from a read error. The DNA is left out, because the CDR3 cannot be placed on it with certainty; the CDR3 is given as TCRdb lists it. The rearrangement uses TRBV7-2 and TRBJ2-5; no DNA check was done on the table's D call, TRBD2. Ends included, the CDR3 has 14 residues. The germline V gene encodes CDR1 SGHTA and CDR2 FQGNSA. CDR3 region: CASSLSRGQETQCI.

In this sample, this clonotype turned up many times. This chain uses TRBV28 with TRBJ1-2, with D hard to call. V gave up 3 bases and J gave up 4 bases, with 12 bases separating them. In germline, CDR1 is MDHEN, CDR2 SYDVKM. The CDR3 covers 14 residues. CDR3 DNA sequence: TGTGCCAGCAGTTTCCCCGGAGCGGTCTATGGCTACACCTTC. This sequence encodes CASSFPGAVYGYTF.

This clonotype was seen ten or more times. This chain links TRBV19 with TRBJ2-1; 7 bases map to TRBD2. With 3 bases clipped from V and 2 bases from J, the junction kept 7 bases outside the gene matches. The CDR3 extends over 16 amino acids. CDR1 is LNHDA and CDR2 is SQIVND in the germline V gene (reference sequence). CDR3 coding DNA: TGTGCCAGTAGTATCCCCGGGGGGAAAACCTACAATGAGCAGTTCTTC. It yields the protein CASSIPGGKTYNEQFF.

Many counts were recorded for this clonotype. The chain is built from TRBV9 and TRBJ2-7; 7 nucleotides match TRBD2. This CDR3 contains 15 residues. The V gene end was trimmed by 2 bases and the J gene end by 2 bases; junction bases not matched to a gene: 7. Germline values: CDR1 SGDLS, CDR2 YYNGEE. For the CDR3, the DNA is TGTGCCAGCAGCGTGGGGGGAGGGGCCACCTACGAGCAGTACTTC. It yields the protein CASSVGGGATYEQYF.

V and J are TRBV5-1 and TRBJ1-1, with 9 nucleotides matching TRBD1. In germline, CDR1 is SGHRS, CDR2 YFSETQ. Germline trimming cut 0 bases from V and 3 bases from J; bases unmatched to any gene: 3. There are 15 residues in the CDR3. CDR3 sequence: CASSLEGQGYTEAFF. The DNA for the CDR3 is TGCGCCAGCAGCTTGGAGGGACAGGGATACACTGAAGCTTTCTTT.

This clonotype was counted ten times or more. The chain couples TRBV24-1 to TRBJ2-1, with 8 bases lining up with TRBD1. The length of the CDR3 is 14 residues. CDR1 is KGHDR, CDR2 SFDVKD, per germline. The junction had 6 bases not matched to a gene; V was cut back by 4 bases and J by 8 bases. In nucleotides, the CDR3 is TGTGCCACCAGTGAATGGGACAGGTTTGATGAGCAGTTCTTC. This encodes CATSEWDRFDEQFF.

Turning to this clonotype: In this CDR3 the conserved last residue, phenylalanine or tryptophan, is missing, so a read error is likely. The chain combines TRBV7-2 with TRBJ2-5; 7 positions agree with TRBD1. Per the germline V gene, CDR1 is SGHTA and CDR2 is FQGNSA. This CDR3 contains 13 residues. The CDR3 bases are TGTGTCAGCAGCGACAGGGATTCAGGGACCCAGTACCTC. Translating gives CVSSDRDSGTQYL.

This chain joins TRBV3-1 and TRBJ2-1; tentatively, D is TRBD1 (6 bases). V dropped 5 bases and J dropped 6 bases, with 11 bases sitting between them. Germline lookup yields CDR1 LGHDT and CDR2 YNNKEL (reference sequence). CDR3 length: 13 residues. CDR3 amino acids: CASSSTGFNEQFF. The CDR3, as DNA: TGTGCCAGCAGCTCAACAGGGTTCAATGAGCAGTTCTTC.

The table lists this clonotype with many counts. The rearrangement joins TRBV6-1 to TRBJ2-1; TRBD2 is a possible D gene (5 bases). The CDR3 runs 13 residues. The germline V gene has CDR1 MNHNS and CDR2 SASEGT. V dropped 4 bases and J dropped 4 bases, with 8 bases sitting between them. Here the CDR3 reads CASSGERYNEQFF. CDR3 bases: TGTGCCAGCAGTGGAGAGCGGTACAATGAGCAGTTCTTC.

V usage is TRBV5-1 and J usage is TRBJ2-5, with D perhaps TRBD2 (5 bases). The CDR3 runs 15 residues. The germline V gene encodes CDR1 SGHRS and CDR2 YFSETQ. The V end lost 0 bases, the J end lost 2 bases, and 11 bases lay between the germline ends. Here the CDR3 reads CASSLASGLQETQYF. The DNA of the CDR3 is TGCGCCAGCAGCTTGGCCTCGGGATTACAAGAGACCCAGTACTTC.

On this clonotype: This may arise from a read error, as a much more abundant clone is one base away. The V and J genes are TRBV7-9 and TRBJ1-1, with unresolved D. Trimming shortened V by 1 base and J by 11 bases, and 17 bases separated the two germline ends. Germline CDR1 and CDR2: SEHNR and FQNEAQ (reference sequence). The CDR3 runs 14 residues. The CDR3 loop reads CASSLGGASGEAFF. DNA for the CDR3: TGTGCCAGCAGCTTAGGCGGCGCAAGCGGAGAGGCTTTCTTT.

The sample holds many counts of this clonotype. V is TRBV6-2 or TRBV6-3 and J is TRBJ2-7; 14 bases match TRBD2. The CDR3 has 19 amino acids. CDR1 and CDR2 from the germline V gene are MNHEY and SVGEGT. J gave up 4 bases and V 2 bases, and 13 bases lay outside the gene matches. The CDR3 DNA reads TGTGCCAGCAGTTACGCCAAGGGACTAGCGGGAGACGGGTCTTACGAGCAGTACTTC. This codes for CASSYAKGLAGDGSYEQYF.

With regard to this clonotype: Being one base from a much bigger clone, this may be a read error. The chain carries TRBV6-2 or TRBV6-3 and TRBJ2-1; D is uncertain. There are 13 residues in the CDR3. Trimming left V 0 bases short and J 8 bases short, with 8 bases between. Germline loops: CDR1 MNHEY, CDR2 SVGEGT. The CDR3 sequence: CASSYSPGHEQFF. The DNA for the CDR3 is TGTGCCAGCAGTTACTCCCCGGGCCATGAGCAGTTCTTC.

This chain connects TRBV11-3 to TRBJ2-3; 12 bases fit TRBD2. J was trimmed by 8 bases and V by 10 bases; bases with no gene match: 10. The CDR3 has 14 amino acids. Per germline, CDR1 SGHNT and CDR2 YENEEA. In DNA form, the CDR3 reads TGTGCCATCCCTGCGGGACTAGCGGGCGGTACGCAGTATTTT. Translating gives CAIPAGLAGGTQYF.

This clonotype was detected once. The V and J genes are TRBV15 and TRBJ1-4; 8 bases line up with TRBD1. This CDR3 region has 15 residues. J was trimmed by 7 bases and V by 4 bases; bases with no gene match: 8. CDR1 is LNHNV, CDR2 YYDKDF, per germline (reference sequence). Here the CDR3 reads CATSIPGQAGEKLFF. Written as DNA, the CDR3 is TGTGCCACCAGCATCCCGGGACAGGCGGGTGAAAAACTGTTTTTT. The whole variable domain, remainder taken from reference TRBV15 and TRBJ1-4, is DAMVIQNPRYQVTQFGKPVTLSCSQTLNHNVMYWYQQKSSQAPKLLFHYYDKDFNNEADTPDNFQSRRPNTSFCFLDIRSPGLGDTAMYLCATSIPGQAGEKLFFGSGTQLSVL.

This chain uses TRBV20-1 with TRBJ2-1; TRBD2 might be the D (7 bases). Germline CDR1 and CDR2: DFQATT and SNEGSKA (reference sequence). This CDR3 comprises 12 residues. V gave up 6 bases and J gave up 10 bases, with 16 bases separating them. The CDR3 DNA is TGCAGTGCCCGAGGGGGGAGGGGAGAGCAGTTCTTC. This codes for CSARGGRGEQFF.

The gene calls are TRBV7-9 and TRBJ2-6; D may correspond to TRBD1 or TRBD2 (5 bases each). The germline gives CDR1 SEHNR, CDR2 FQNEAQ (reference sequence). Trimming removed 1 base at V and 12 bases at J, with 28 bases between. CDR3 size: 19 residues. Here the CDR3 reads CASSLVSGPRVSGPSVLTF. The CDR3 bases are TGTGCCAGCAGCTTAGTATCGGGACCAAGAGTCTCTGGGCCCAGCGTCCTGACTTTC.

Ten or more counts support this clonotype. The CDR3, as DNA: TGCGCCAGCAGCCAACGAAGATCCCGGGACAGGCCTTTCCAAGAGACCCAGTACTTC. This encodes CASSQRRSRDRPFQETQYF. The gene calls are TRBV4-3 and TRBJ2-5; 8 nucleotides align to TRBD1. The V and J ends lost 2 bases and 1 base, in that order; junction bases with no gene match: 15. CDR1 is LGHNA, CDR2 YSLEER, per germline. CDR3 length: 19 amino acids.

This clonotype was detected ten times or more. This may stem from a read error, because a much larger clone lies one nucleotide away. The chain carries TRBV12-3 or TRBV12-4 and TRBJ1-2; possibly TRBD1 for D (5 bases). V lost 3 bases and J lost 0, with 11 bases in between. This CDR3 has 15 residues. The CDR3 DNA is TGTGCCAGCAGTTTCGGGGACCGGCCTAACTATGGCTACACCTTC. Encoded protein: CASSFGDRPNYGYTF.